The 5 T cell receptor beta chains presented below share a single source sample, sequenced in a study of cytomegalovirus exposure and HLA in healthy donors. The PCR made use of 60 Vbeta and 13 Jbeta primers. Profiling relied on immunoSEQ multiplex PCR, and the TCRdb table lists in-frame clones only, not all of them. The sample lists approximately 160,000 clones, 84% occurring once. Sequencing was performed on PBMCs. The receptors originated from a girl aged 5-17 years in good health and CMV-seropositive.

The chain is built from TRBV27 and TRBJ1-6; possible D gene TRBD1, 5 bases. The CDR3 consists of 16 residues. Germline CDR1 reads MNHEY; CDR2 reads SMNVEV (reference sequence). Trimming shortened V by 4 bases and J by 7 bases, and 17 bases separated the two germline ends. DNA for the CDR3: TGTGCCAGCAGTTCGTGGTTAGGGGCAAGGAATTCACCCCTCCACTTT. Translated, it gives CASSSWLGARNSPLHF.

The CDR3 here is CASSPREGEEAFF. The CDR3 region has the DNA TGCGCCAGCAGCCCGAGGGAGGGGGAAGAAGCTTTCTTT. The chain couples TRBV5-1 to TRBJ1-1; TRBD1 might be the D (6 bases). Trimming cost V 4 bases and J 8 bases, with 15 bases left between them. The germline V gene has CDR1 SGHRS and CDR2 YFSETQ. There are 13 residues in the CDR3.

The V call is TRBV9, the J call TRBJ1-1; 10 bases fit TRBD1. Germline values: CDR1 SGDLS, CDR2 YYNGEE. Trimming removed 4 bases from V and 9 bases from J; junction bases left unmatched: 6. This CDR3 comprises 13 residues. The CDR3 DNA sequence: TGTGCCAGCAGCCCGACAGGGGGCTCTAAAGCTTTCTTT. It specifies CASSPTGGSKAFF. The full variable domain, with the rest looked up from reference TRBV9 and TRBJ1-1, is DSGVTQTPKHLITATGQRVTLRCSPRSGDLSVYWYQQSLDQGLQFLIQYYNGEERAKGNILERFSAQQFPDLHSELNLSSLELGDSALYFCASSPTGGSKAFFGQGTRLTVV.

V usage is TRBV5-1 and J usage is TRBJ2-5, with 7 bases aligning to TRBD1. The CDR3 length is 14 residues. The J segment lost 5 bases and the V segment lost 4 bases, leaving 8 bases of the junction unmatched. Germline V CDR1 and CDR2: SGHRS, YFSETQ. The CDR3 spells CASSHTGEMETQYF. CDR3 bases: TGCGCCAGCAGCCATACAGGGGAGATGGAGACCCAGTACTTC.

The J gene is TRBJ1-6, the V gene TRBV7-8, with TRBD1 matching over 8 bases. V dropped 2 bases and J dropped 9; count of bases not matched to a gene: 6. The CDR3 loop spans 15 amino acids. Germline CDR1 SGHVS, CDR2 FQNEAQ. CDR3 nucleotides: TGTGCCAGCAGCTTACCCCGGACAGGGCTTTCACCCCTCCACTTT. Protein sequence: CASSLPRTGLSPLHF.